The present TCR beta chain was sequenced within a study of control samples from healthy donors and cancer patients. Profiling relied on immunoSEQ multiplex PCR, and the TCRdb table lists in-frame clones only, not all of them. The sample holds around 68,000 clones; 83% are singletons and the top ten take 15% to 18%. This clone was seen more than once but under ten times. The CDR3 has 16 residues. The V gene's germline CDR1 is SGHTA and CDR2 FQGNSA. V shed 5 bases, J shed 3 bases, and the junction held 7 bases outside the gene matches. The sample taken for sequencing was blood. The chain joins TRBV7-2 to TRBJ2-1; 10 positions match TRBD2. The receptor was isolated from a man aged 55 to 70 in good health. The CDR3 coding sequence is TGTGCCAGCAGCCATCTAGCGGGAGCGGGCTACAATGAGCAGTTCTTC. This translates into CASSHLAGAGYNEQFF. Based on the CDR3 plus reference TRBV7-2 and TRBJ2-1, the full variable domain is GAGVSQSPSNKVTEKGKDVELRCDPISGHTALYWYRQSLGQGLEFLIYFQGNSAPDKSGLPSDRFSAERTGGSVSTLTIQRTQQEDSAVYLCASSHLAGAGYNEQFFGPGTRLTVL.